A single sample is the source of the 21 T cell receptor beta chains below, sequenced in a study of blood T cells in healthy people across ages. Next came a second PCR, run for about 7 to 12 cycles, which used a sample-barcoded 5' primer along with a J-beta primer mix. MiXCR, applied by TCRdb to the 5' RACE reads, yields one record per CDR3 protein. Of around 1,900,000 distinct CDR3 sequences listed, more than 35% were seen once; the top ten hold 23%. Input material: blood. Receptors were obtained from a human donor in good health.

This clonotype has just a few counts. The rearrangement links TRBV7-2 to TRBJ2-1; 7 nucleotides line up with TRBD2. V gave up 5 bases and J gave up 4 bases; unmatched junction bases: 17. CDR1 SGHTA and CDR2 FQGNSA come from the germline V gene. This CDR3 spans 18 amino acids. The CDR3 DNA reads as TGTGCCAGCAGCCCACAAAGGAGCGGGGACCCTTTTTACAATGAGCAGTTCTTC. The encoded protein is CASSPQRSGDPFYNEQFF.

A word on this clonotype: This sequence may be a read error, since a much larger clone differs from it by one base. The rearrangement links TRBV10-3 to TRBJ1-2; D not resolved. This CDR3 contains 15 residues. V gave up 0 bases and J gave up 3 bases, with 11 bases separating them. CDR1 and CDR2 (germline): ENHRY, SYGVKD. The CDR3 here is CAISESVAIHYGYTF. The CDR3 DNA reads TGTGCCATCAGTGAGTCGGTTGCAATACACTATGGCTACACCTTC.

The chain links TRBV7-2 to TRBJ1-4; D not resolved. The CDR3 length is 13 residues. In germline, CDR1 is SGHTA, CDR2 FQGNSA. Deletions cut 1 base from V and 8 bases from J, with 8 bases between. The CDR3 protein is CASSLDREEKLFF. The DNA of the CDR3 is TGTGCCAGCAGCTTAGACCGAGAAGAAAAACTGTTTTTT.

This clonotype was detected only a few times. The CDR3 loop is CASSMGLAAYNEQFF. Here the CDR3 DNA reads TGTGCCAGTAGTATGGGACTAGCGGCTTACAATGAGCAGTTCTTC. The chain uses TRBV19 and TRBJ2-1; 11 nucleotides match TRBD2. Germline V gene sequence: CDR1 LNHDA, CDR2 SQIVND (reference sequence). Trimming cost V 3 bases and J 4 bases; bases outside gene matches: 2. This CDR3 is built from 15 residues.

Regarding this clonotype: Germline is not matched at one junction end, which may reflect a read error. CDR3 loop: CASSLGQDNKQFF. In nucleotides, the CDR3 is TGTGCCAGCAGCTTGGGACAGGACAATAAGCAGTTCTTC. The V gene is TRBV7-7, the J gene TRBJ2-1; 8 nucleotides line up with TRBD1. CDR1 is SSHAT and CDR2 is FNYEAQ in the germline V gene (reference sequence). This CDR3 has 13 residues.

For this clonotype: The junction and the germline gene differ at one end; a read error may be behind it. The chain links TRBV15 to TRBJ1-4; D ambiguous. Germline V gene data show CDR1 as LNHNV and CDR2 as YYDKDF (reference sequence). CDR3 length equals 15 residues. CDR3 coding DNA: TGTGCCACCTGCCCGGGCCTCGCCCTGAATGAAAATCTGTTTTTT. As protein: CATCPGLALNENLFF.

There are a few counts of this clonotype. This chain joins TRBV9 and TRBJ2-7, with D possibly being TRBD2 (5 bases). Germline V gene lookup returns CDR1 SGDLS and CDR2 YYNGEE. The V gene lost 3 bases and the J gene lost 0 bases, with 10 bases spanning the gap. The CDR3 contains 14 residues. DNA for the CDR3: TGTGCCAGCAGCGAGGACTTGAGCTCCTACGAGCAGTACTTC. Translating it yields CASSEDLSSYEQYF.

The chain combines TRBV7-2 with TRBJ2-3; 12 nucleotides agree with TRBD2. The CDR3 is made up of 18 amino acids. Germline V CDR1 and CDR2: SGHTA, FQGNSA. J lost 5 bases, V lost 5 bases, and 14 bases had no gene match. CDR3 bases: TGTGCCAGCAGCCCGCAGGGTCGGCTAGCGGGGGGGCAAGATACGCAGTATTTT. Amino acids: CASSPQGRLAGGQDTQYF.

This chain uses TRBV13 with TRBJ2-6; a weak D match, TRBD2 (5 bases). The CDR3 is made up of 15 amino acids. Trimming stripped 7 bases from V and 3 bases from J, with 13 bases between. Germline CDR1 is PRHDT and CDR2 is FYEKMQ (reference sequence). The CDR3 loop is CASTPLGDGANVLTF. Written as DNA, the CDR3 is TGTGCCAGCACCCCTCTCGGGGATGGGGCCAACGTCCTGACTTTC.

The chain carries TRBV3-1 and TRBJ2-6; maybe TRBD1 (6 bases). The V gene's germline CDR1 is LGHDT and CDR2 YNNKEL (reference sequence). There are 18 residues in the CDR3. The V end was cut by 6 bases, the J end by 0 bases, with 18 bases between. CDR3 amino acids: CASSLTGFQSSGANVLTF. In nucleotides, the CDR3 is TGTGCCAGCAGTCTTACAGGGTTCCAAAGCTCTGGGGCCAACGTCCTGACTTTC.

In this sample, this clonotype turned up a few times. The CDR3 bases are TGCAGTGCTAGTATGTGGGCTAGTAATGAGCAGTTCTTC. Amino acid sequence: CSASMWASNEQFF. The V gene is TRBV20-1, the J gene TRBJ2-1; no reliable D call. Germline loops: CDR1 DFQATT, CDR2 SNEGSKA (reference sequence). The V end lost 3 bases, the J end lost 7 bases, and 13 bases lay between the germline ends. This CDR3 is 13 amino acids long.

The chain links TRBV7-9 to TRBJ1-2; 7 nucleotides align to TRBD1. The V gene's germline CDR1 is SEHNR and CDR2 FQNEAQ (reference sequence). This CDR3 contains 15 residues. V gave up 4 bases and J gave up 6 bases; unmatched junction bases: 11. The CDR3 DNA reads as TGTGCCAGCAGCTCCGAAGGGACAGTCAATGATGGCTACACCTTC. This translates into CASSSEGTVNDGYTF.

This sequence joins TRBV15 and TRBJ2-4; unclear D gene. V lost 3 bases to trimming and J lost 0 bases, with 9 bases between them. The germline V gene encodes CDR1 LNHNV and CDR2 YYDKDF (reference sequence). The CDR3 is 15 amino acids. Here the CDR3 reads CATSRRSLAKNIQYF. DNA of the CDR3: TGTGCCACCAGCAGGAGGTCACTAGCCAAAAACATTCAGTACTTC.

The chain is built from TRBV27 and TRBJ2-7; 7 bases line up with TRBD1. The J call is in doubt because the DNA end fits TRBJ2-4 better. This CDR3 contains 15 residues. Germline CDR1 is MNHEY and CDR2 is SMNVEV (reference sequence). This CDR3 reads CASRTGQSESGIQYF. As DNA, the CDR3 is TGTGCCAGCAGGACGGGACAGAGTGAAAGTGGCATTCAGTACTTC.

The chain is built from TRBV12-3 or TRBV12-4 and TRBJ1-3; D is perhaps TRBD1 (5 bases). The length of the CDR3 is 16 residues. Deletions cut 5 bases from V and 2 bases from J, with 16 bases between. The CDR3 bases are TGTGCCAGCAGTCCCCTGGAGGGGATAGCTGGAAACACCATATATTTT. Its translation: CASSPLEGIAGNTIYF.

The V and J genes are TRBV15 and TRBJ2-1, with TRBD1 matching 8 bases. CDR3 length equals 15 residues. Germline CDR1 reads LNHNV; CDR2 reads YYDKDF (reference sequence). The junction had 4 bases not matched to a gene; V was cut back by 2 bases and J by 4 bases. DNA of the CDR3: TGTGCCACCAGCAGATCTGGGACAGGATACAATGAGCAGTTCTTC. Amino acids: CATSRSGTGYNEQFF.

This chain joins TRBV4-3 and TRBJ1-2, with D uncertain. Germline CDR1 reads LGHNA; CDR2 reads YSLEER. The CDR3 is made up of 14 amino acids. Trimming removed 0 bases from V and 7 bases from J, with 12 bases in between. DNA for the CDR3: TGCGCCAGCAGCCAAGATGGTGCCCAGAGTGGCTACACCTTC. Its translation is CASSQDGAQSGYTF.

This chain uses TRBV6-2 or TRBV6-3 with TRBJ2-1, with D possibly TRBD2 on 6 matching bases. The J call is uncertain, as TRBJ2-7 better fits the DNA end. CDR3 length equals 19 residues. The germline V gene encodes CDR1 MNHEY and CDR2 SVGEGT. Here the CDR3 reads CASSFLLTSRVSSYNEQYF. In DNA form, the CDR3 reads TGTGCCAGCAGTTTCCTCCTAACTAGCCGAGTAAGCTCCTACAATGAGCAGTACTTC.

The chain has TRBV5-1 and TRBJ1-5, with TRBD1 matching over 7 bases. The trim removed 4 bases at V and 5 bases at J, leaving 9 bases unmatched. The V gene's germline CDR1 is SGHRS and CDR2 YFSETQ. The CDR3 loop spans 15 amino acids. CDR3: CASSPGVGQHQPQHF. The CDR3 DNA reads TGCGCCAGCAGCCCTGGAGTGGGACAGCATCAGCCCCAGCATTTT.

The CDR3 reads CASSLTVFDNQPQHF. The CDR3 DNA sequence: TGTGCCAGCAGCCTGACAGTATTTGACAATCAGCCCCAGCATTTT. The rearrangement links TRBV5-5 to TRBJ1-5, with D perhaps TRBD1 (5 bases). Per germline, CDR1 SGHKS and CDR2 YYEKEE (reference sequence). CDR3 size: 15 residues. Trimming left V 4 bases short and J 3 bases short, with 14 bases between.

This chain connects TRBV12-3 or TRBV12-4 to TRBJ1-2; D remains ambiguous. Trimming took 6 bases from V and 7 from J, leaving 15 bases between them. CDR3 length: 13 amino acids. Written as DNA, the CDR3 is TGTGCCAGCAGCCCAAGTTTAGGGAGTGGCTACACCTTC. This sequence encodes CASSPSLGSGYTF.